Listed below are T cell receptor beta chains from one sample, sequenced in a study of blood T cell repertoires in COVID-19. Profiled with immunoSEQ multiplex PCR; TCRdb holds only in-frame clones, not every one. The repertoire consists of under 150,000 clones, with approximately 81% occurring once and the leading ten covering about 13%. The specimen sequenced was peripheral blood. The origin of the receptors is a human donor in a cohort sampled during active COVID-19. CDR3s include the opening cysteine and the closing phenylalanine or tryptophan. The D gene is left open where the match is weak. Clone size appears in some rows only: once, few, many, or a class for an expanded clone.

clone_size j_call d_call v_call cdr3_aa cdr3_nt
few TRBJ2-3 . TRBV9 CASSLPGGNSPDTQYF TGTGCCAGCAGCCTCCCGGGGGGCAACTCTCCCGATACGCAGTATTTT
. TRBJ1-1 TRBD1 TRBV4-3 CASSQVWDSEAFF TGCGCCAGCAGCCAAGTGTGGGACAGTGAAGCTTTCTTT
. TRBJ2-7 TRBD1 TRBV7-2 CASSPGQGIYEQYF TGTGCCAGCAGCCCGGGACAGGGGATCTACGAGCAGTACTTC
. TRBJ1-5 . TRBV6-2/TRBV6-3 CASSYASGSNQPQHF TGTGCCAGCAGTTACGCCTCAGGTAGCAATCAGCCCCAGCATTTT
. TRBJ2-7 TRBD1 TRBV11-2 CASRPQGAVGEQYF TGTGCCAGCAGACCACAGGGGGCGGTTGGCGAGCAGTACTTC
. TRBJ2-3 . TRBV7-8 CASSRTGAETDTQYF TGTGCCAGCAGCAGGACTGGTGCCGAAACAGATACGCAGTATTTT
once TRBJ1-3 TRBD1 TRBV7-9 CASSLKDRAGNTIYF TGTGCCAGCAGCTTAAAGGACAGGGCTGGAAACACCATATATTTT
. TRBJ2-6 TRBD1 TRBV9 CASSVVARTGSGANVLTF TGTGCCAGCAGCGTAGTAGCCCGGACAGGGTCAGGGGCCAACGTCCTGACTTTC
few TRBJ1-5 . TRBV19 CASSITGLYQPQHF TGTGCCAGTAGTATAACAGGGCTTTATCAGCCCCAGCATTTT
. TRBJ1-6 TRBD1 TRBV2 CASRGDSNSPLHF TGTGCCAGCAGGGGGGACAGTAATTCACCCCTCCACTTT
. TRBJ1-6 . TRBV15 CATSRGQENSPLHF TGTGCCACCAGCAGAGGACAGGAAAATTCACCCCTCCACTTT
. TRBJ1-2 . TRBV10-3 CAISEWGEANYGYTF TGTGCCATCAGTGAGTGGGGGGAGGCTAACTATGGCTACACCTTC
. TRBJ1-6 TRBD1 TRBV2 CASSPPGQPNSPLHF TGTGCCAGCAGCCCCCCGGGACAGCCAAATTCACCCCTCCACTTT
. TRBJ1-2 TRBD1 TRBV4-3 CASSQRTGDYYYGYTF TGCGCCAGCAGCCAGAGGACAGGGGATTACTACTATGGCTACACCTTC
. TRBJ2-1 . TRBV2 CASAGSELLKISSYNEQFF TGTGCCAGCGCAGGGTCCGAACTACTCAAAATTTCCTCCTACAATGAGCAGTTCTTC
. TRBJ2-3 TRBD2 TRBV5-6 CASSRTSGGTDTQYF TGTGCCAGCAGCCGGACTAGCGGGGGCACAGATACGCAGTATTTT
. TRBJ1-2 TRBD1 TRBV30 CAWSTGVVGYTF TGTGCCTGGTCGACAGGGGTGGTCGGCTACACCTTC
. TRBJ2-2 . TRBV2 CASLQGANTGELFF TGTGCCAGCTTGCAGGGCGCGAACACCGGGGAGCTGTTTTTT
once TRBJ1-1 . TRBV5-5 CASSRRLRSGLGLNTEAFF TGTGCCAGCAGCCGCCGGCTCAGGTCAGGGCTAGGGCTGAACACTGAAGCTTTCTTT
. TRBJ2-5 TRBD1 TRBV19 CASRNRGQETQYF TGTGCCAGTAGGAACAGGGGCCAAGAGACCCAGTACTTC
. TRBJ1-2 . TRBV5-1 CASSILGDNYGYTF TGCGCCAGCAGCATACTAGGAGATAACTATGGCTACACCTTC
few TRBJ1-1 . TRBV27 CASRLRAAVEREAFF TGTGCCAGTAGGCTACGGGCAGCGGTTGAAAGGGAAGCTTTCTTT
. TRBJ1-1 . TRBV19 CASNFGRDTEAFF TGTGCCAGTAATTTCGGGCGGGACACTGAAGCTTTCTTT
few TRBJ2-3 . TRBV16 CASSRGGYLSTDTQYF TGTGCCAGCAGCCGCGGGGGCTACCTTAGCACAGATACGCAGTATTTT
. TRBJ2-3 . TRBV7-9 CASSSGLAGSTDTQYF TGTGCCAGCAGCTCTGGACTGGCTGGTAGCACAGATACGCAGTATTTT
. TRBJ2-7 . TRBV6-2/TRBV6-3 CASSPTRTGYEQYF TGTGCCAGCAGTCCGACCCGAACCGGGTACGAGCAGTACTTC
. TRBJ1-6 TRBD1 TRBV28 CASSPSLGTGNSPLHF TGTGCCAGCAGTCCAAGCCTGGGGACAGGCAATTCACCCCTCCACTTT
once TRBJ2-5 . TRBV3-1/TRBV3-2 CASSRLGGRAETQYF TGTGCCAGCAGCCGGCTAGGAGGCCGGGCAGAGACCCAGTACTTC
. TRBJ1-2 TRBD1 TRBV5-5 CASNIDRDGDYGYTF TGTGCCAGCAACATAGACAGGGATGGTGACTATGGCTACACCTTC
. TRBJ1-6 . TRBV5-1 CASSLQGSGSPLHF TGCGCCAGCAGCTTGCAGGGGTCGGGTTCACCCCTCCACTTT
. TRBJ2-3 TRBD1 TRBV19 CASSIGRGPTDTQYF TGTGCCAGTAGTATCGGCAGGGGGCCCACAGATACGCAGTATTTT
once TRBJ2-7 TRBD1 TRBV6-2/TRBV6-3 CASSYSGAGTDSYEQYF TGTGCCAGCAGTTATTCAGGAGCCGGGACAGACTCCTACGAGCAGTACTTC
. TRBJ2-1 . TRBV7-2 CASSSVLENEQFF TGTGCCAGCAGCTCAGTACTAGAGAATGAGCAGTTCTTC
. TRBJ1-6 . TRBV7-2 CASSLDPAGVGSPLHF TGTGCCAGCAGCTTAGACCCGGCAGGGGTAGGTTCACCCCTCCACTTT
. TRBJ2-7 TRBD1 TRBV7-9 CASSRTGTVDYEQYF TGTGCCAGCAGCCGTACCGGGACAGTCGACTACGAGCAGTACTTC
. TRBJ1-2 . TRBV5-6 CASSPAGGNNYGYTF TGTGCCAGCAGCCCGGCGGGCGGGAATAACTATGGCTACACCTTC
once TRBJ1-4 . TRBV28 CASSFSGATNEKLFF TGTGCCAGCAGTTTCAGCGGTGCAACTAATGAAAAACTGTTTTTT
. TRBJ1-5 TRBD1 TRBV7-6 CASSLSPSAGGQPQHF TGTGCCAGCAGCTTATCCCCGTCGGCAGGGGGACAGCCCCAGCATTTT
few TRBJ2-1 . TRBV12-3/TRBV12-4 CASSIRVEQFF TGTGCCAGCAGTATCAGGGTGGAGCAGTTCTTC
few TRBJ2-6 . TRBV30 CAWSYRGSGANVLTF TGTGCCTGGAGCTATAGGGGCTCTGGGGCCAACGTCCTGACTTTC
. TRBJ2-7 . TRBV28 CASRRTGTSSYEQYF TGTGCCAGCAGAAGAACCGGGACAAGCTCCTACGAGCAGTACTTC
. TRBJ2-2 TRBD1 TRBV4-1 CASGRDRVTGELFF TGCGCCAGCGGTCGGGACAGGGTCACCGGGGAGCTGTTTTTT
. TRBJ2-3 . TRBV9 CASSVELAVSTDTQYF TGTGCCAGCAGCGTAGAGTTAGCGGTTAGCACAGATACGCAGTATTTT
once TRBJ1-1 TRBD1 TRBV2 CASKRTGGVNTEAFF TGTGCCAGCAAGAGGACAGGGGGCGTGAACACTGAAGCTTTCTTT
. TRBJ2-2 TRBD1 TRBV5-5 CASSLSGTANTGELFF TGTGCCAGCAGCTTGTCCGGGACAGCGAACACCGGGGAGCTGTTTTTT
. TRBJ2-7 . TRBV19 CASSLSSGVNYEQYF TGTGCCAGTAGTCTTTCCTCGGGGGTCAACTACGAGCAGTACTTC
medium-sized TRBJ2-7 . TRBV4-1 CASSQGGPGFTSSYEQYF TGCGCCAGCAGCCAAGGAGGGCCCGGGTTCACGAGCTCCTACGAGCAGTACTTC
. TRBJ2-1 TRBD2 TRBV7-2 CASSLVAGAYNEQFF TGTGCCAGCAGCTTAGTTGCGGGGGCCTACAATGAGCAGTTCTTC
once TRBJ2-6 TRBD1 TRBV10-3 CAISTGQGAPGANVLTF TGTGCCATCAGCACCGGACAGGGGGCACCCGGGGCCAACGTCCTGACTTTC